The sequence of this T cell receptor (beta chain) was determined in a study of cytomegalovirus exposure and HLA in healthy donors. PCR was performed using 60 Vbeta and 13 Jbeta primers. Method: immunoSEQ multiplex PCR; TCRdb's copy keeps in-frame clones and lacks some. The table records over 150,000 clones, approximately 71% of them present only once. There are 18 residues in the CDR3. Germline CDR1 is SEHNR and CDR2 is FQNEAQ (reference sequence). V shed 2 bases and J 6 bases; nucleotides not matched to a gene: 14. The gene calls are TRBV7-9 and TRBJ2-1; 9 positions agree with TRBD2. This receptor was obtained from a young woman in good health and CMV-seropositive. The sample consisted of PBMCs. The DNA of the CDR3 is TGTGCCAGCAGCTTATTCTCGTTACGGAGCGGGGGGTTCAATGAGCAGTTCTTC. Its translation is CASSLFSLRSGGFNEQFF.